This is a list of T cell receptor beta chains from one sample in a study of identifying expanded T cells in peripheral blood. Libraries were prepared by immunoSEQ multiplex PCR; TCRdb keeps only in-frame clonotypes and omits some of them. The sample carries 81,000 or so clones, roughly 89% recorded once. The sample consisted of blood. The receptors were gathered from a person aged 18 to 70 in good health. Both conserved end residues are part of each CDR3. D genes are given only for firm matches. Size is stated for part of the rows, as once, few or many counts, or as a class when the clone is expanded.

TRBV7-9	-	-	TRBJ1-1	TGTGCCAGCAGCTTAGCGGCAGGGGCAGAAAACACTGAAGCTTTCTTT	CASSLAAGAENTEAFF
TRBV9	-	TRBD2	TRBJ2-1	TGTGCCAGCAGCGATCGGACAGGGACGACTAGCGGGAATGAGCAGTTCTTC	CASSDRTGTTSGNEQFF
TRBV2	few	-	TRBJ1-2	TGTGCCAGCAGTTATACAGGGAAAGGCTACACCTTC	CASSYTGKGYTF
TRBV7-2	-	-	TRBJ2-3	TGTGCCAGCAGCTTAGACGAGCGCAGCGCCACAGATACGCAGTATTTT	CASSLDERSATDTQYF
TRBV6-6	-	TRBD2	TRBJ2-7	TGTGCCAGCAGTTGGAGGACTAGCGGGAGTTCAGACGAGCAGTACTTC	CASSWRTSGSSDEQYF
TRBV6-5	-	TRBD2	TRBJ2-1	TGTGCCAGCAGCCCCCTAGCGGGAGCAGGGTATGAGCAGTTCTTC	CASSPLAGAGYEQFF
TRBV5-6	-	TRBD1	TRBJ2-7	TGTGCCAGCATCACCCGGAGGACAGGGACGTACGAGCAGTACTTC	CASITRRTGTYEQYF
TRBV15	-	-	TRBJ2-7	TGTGCCACCAGCAGAGACCCGATTTACGAGCAGTACTTC	CATSRDPIYEQYF
TRBV7-9	-	-	TRBJ2-2	TGTGCCAGCAGCTTTAACACCGGGGAGCTGTTTTTT	CASSFNTGELFF
TRBV7-9	-	TRBD2	TRBJ2-1	TGTGCCAGCACCCCGGGACTAGCGGGAGCGAATGAGCAGTTCTTC	CASTPGLAGANEQFF
TRBV7-9	-	-	TRBJ1-1	TGTGCCAGCAGCCACGGGTCAGATTTGAACACTGAAGCTTTCTTT	CASSHGSDLNTEAFF
TRBV18	-	-	TRBJ2-3	TGTGCCAGCTCACCACCCAAAGTCGGTTTCACAGATACGCAGTATTTT	CASSPPKVGFTDTQYF
TRBV29-1	-	-	TRBJ2-1	TGCAGCGCCCTCCTGGGGAGCCAGGGTGAGCAGTTCTTC	CSALLGSQGEQFF
TRBV11-2	-	-	TRBJ2-2	TGTGCCAGCAGCTTGGTACAGGCGGTCGGGGAGCTGTTTTTT	CASSLVQAVGELFF
TRBV6-5	-	-	TRBJ2-3	TGTGCCACCAGCGCTACTAGCACAGATACGCAGTATTTT	CATSATSTDTQYF
TRBV6-1	-	-	TRBJ1-2	TGTGCCAGCAGTGAAGTGGGGACGCCTAACTATGGCTACACCTTC	CASSEVGTPNYGYTF
TRBV5-1	few	TRBD1	TRBJ2-3	TGCGCCAGCAGCTTAGGGAGGACAGGGGGCACAGATACGCAGTATTTT	CASSLGRTGGTDTQYF
TRBV4-1	-	TRBD1	TRBJ1-1	TGCGCCAGCAGCCAACCAACCGGATCACGCCGGGACAGGGGCTCGAACACTGAAGCTTTCTTT	CASSQPTGSRRDRGSNTEAFF
TRBV28	once	TRBD1	TRBJ1-3	TGTGCCAGCAGTTTACAGGGGGCAAGGTACACCATATATTTT	CASSLQGARYTIYF
TRBV6-1	once	-	TRBJ2-6	TGTGCCAGCGCGACAGGCGTCTCTGGGGCCAACGTCCTGACTTTC	CASATGVSGANVLTF
TRBV19	-	TRBD2	TRBJ2-2	TGTGCCAGTGTCCGGGACTACAACACCGGGGAGCTGTTTTTT	CASVRDYNTGELFF
TRBV5-6	-	-	TRBJ2-7	TGTGCCAGCAGCCCCCGGGGGAACGAGCAGTACTTC	CASSPRGNEQYF
TRBV28	-	TRBD2	TRBJ2-7	TGTGCCAGCAGTTACCTTAGCGGGAACCTCTACGAGCAGTACTTC	CASSYLSGNLYEQYF
TRBV29-1	-	TRBD2	TRBJ2-1	TGCAGCGTTGAAGCGGAAGGACTAGCGGGAGCTAATGAGCAGTTCTTC	CSVEAEGLAGANEQFF
TRBV5-4	-	-	TRBJ2-3	TGTGCCAGCAGCTTAGGTAGTGGCACAGATACGCAGTATTTT	CASSLGSGTDTQYF
TRBV13	-	-	TRBJ2-1	TGTGCCAGCAGCCCACGACTAGTAAATGAGCAGTTCTTC	CASSPRLVNEQFF
TRBV18	-	-	TRBJ2-3	TGTGCCAGCTCAGGGAATCGGGAGCTTGAGGCAGATACGCAGTATTTT	CASSGNRELEADTQYF